The T cell receptor beta chain described here comes from a study of cytomegalovirus exposure and HLA in healthy donors. Background on the study: An early release of data contained approximately 85 million unique TCRs, which came from HLA-typed donors.

This PCR relied on a set of 60 Vbeta primers and 13 Jbeta primers. Measured with immunoSEQ multiplex PCR; TCRdb has only the in-frame clones, and not every one. The data show more than 110,000 clones, 75% seen once. Notes on the study in general: Upon later analysis, HLA-associated TCR beta chains proved more clonally expanded than other, equally common chains. Accounts indicate the classifier identified cytomegalovirus status with strong specificity and sensitivity. TCR beta chain V- and J-gene trimming was linked, in a later analysis, to a missense variant in DCLRE1C.

V lost 5 bases to trimming and J lost 4 bases; unmatched junction nucleotides: 9. Germline CDR1 reads MNHEY; CDR2 reads SMNVEV (reference sequence). The CDR3 is 15 amino acids. As concerns this clone: Its target is not known.

V and J are TRBV27 and TRBJ2-7; 9 positions match TRBD1. Sequences were obtained from PBMCs. The sequence was collected from a young man in good health and CMV-seronegative. The CDR3 DNA follows: TGTGCCAGCAGTACAACCGGGACAGGGACGTACGAGCAGTACTTC. It encodes CASSTTGTGTYEQYF.